This TCR beta chain originates from a study of T cell responses to AZD1222 COVID-19 vaccine. Regarding this clone: Its matching antigen is unknown.

CDR3 size: 15 residues. Trimming cost V 4 bases and J 2 bases, with 13 bases left between them. Germline CDR1 SGHRS, CDR2 YFSETQ. Study outcomes and limitations: Spike-specific TCRs gained breadth and depth after people received two AZD1222 doses. The sample set comprised mostly white British donors with more females, and clonal diversity was possibly underestimated.

TCRdb keeps only in-frame clones here, not all; method: immunoSEQ multiplex PCR. The table shows 120,000 to 150,000 clones, with 90% to 95% occurring only once. The clonotype was recovered from an adult who received the AZD1222 COVID-19 vaccine. This rearrangement joins TRBV5-1 to TRBJ1-3, with D possibly matching TRBD1 (5 bases). Sequenced material: peripheral blood, taken 28 days after the second AZD1222 dose. CDR3 DNA sequence: TGCGCCAGCAGCCTTGCGAGAGGGGCTGGAAACACCATATATTTT. It encodes CASSLARGAGNTIYF. The whole variable domain, remainder taken from reference TRBV5-1 and TRBJ1-3, is KAGVTQTPRYLIKTRGQQVTLSCSPISGHRSVSWYQQTPGQGLQFLFEYFSETQRNKGNFPGRFSGRQFSNSRSEMNVSTLELGDSALYLCASSLARGAGNTIYFGEGSWLTVV.